The 29 T cell receptor beta chains given below trace back to one sample, sequenced in a study of shared clonotypes between healthy human individuals. CD45RO negativity and positive selection for CCR7 defined naive CD8 cells, a population that excluded terminally differentiated effector memory CD45RA+ cells. Using immunoSEQ multiplex PCR, the repertoire was profiled, and TCRdb retains in-frame clones only, with some absent. The repertoire holds around 1.9 million clones, with approximately 94% as singletons. The sample taken for sequencing was naive CD8+ T cells from PBMCs. These receptors all stem from a man younger than 35 in good health. Some clones in this sample may be carry-over from other donors' samples.

This chain joins TRBV7-9 and TRBJ1-1; the D is unclear. The ends were cut back, 5 bases at V and 6 bases at J, with 7 bases in the middle. The CDR3 has 11 amino acids. Germline loops: CDR1 SEHNR, CDR2 FQNEAQ (reference sequence). The CDR3 loop is CASSHGAEAFF. The CDR3 coding sequence is TGTGCCAGCAGCCACGGGGCTGAAGCTTTCTTT.

The chain uses TRBV7-9 and TRBJ2-7, with a tentative D call TRBD1 (5 bases). The CDR3 length is 16 residues. Trimming took off 2 bases at V and 5 bases at J, with 19 bases between the two ends. From germline, CDR1 is SEHNR and CDR2 FQNEAQ (reference sequence). The CDR3 loop is CASSLTSGRDAHEQYF. The DNA for the CDR3 is TGTGCCAGCAGCTTAACGTCGGGCAGGGATGCCCACGAGCAGTACTTC.

This clone was recorded once. The rearrangement uses TRBV7-2 and TRBJ1-1; D unresolved. CDR3 size: 12 residues. Germline values: CDR1 SGHTA, CDR2 FQGNSA. The V end lost 6 bases, the J end lost 3 bases, and 8 bases lay between the germline ends. The CDR3 loop is CASRDLDTEAFF. The DNA of the CDR3 is TGTGCCAGCAGGGATCTTGACACTGAAGCTTTCTTT.

J is TRBJ2-2 and V is TRBV25-1; the match to TRBD1 covers 8 bases. Germline V gene data show CDR1 as MGHDK and CDR2 as SYGVNS. Losses at the gene ends were 3 bases for V and 2 bases for J; bases not matched to a gene: 5. This CDR3 is built from 16 residues. CDR3 in amino acids: CASSEQGAINTGELFF. Written as DNA, the CDR3 is TGTGCCAGCAGTGAGCAGGGGGCTATAAACACCGGGGAGCTGTTTTTT. Based on the CDR3 plus reference TRBV25-1 and TRBJ2-2, the full variable domain is EADIYQTPRYLVIGTGKKITLECSQTMGHDKMYWYQQDPGMELHLIHYSYGVNSTEKGDLSSESTVSRIRTEHFPLTLESARPSHTSQYLCASSEQGAINTGELFFGEGSRLTVL.

As concerns this clone: The same CDR3 also results from other DNA sequences found in this sample. The chain links TRBV28 to TRBJ2-1; tentative D call: TRBD2 (6 bases). There are 14 residues in the CDR3. Germline V lookup: CDR1 MDHEN, CDR2 SYDVKM. With 1 base removed from V and 3 bases from J, the gap between germline ends came to 7 bases. This chain's CDR3 is CASSLSGGYNEQFF. The CDR3 DNA reads as TGTGCCAGCAGTTTATCCGGGGGCTACAATGAGCAGTTCTTC.

The J gene is TRBJ2-4, the V gene TRBV7-2, with D possibly called TRBD1 or TRBD2 (6 bases each). Germline V gene sequence: CDR1 SGHTA, CDR2 FQGNSA. The CDR3 has 17 amino acids. The V gene lost 1 base and the J gene lost 0 bases, with 13 bases spanning the gap. The DNA of the CDR3 is TGTGCCAGCAGCTTAGTCCTCAGGGGAGGAGCCAAAAACATTCAGTACTTC. This gives the protein CASSLVLRGGAKNIQYF. Variable domain in full (rest from reference TRBV7-2 and TRBJ2-4): GAGVSQSPSNKVTEKGKDVELRCDPISGHTALYWYRQSLGQGLEFLIYFQGNSAPDKSGLPSDRFSAERTGGSVSTLTIQRTQQEDSAVYLCASSLVLRGGAKNIQYFGAGTRLSVL.

This chain connects TRBV7-9 to TRBJ2-2; TRBD2 matches 8 bases. The CDR3 has 15 residues. Germline loops: CDR1 SEHNR, CDR2 FQNEAQ (reference sequence). The V and J ends lost 6 bases and 7 bases, in that order; junction bases with no gene match: 10. The CDR3 spells CASSSGTRRNGELFF. CDR3 nucleotides: TGTGCCAGCAGTAGCGGGACTAGGCGTAACGGGGAGCTGTTTTTT.

J is TRBJ1-5 and V is TRBV28, with no clear D. CDR3 length: 15 residues. Per the germline V gene, CDR1 is MDHEN and CDR2 is SYDVKM. V lost 4 bases to trimming and J lost 5 bases, with 15 bases between them. The CDR3 is CASSSLGGVYQPQHF. CDR3 coding DNA: TGTGCCAGCAGTTCTCTAGGTGGGGTTTATCAGCCCCAGCATTTT.

The rearrangement uses TRBV5-1 and TRBJ2-7; possibly TRBD1 for D (6 bases). Germline V gives CDR1 SGHRS, CDR2 YFSETQ. Trimming removed 3 bases at V and 5 bases at J, with 12 bases between. This CDR3 comprises 13 residues. The CDR3 loop reads CASSWEQGHEQYF. In nucleotides, the CDR3 is TGCGCCAGCAGCTGGGAACAGGGACACGAGCAGTACTTC.

The count of this clone is one. The gene calls are TRBV27 and TRBJ2-1, with 9 bases fitting TRBD1. J gave up 7 bases and V 5 bases, and 6 bases lay outside the gene matches. Germline values: CDR1 MNHEY, CDR2 SMNVEV (reference sequence). This CDR3 region has 14 residues. This CDR3 is CASSNRGPSNEQFF. The CDR3 nucleotides read TGTGCCAGCAGTAACAGGGGGCCTTCGAATGAGCAGTTCTTC.

The chain uses TRBV14 and TRBJ2-2; TRBD2 matches 9 bases. J lost 3 bases, V lost 4 bases, and 15 bases had no gene match. The germline V gene has CDR1 SGHDN and CDR2 FVKESK. This CDR3 comprises 19 residues. The CDR3 region has the DNA TGTGCCAGCAGCCCTGGAGGTAGCGGGAGCCTATTGGACACCGGGGAGCTGTTTTTT. It codes for CASSPGGSGSLLDTGELFF.

V gene TRBV27 combines with J gene TRBJ1-5, with D possibly matching TRBD1 (5 bases). V dropped 6 bases and J dropped 0 bases, with 18 bases sitting between them. Germline V gene sequence: CDR1 MNHEY, CDR2 SMNVEV (reference sequence). The CDR3 runs 17 residues. DNA for the CDR3: TGTGCCAGCAGACCCTTCGGGGGAGATTATAGCAATCAGCCCCAGCATTTT. As protein: CASRPFGGDYSNQPQHF.

This clone is a singleton in its sample. This chain connects TRBV28 to TRBJ1-2; no definite D call. This CDR3 has 13 residues. V dropped 7 bases and J dropped 5 bases, with 14 bases sitting between them. Germline CDR1 MDHEN, CDR2 SYDVKM. The CDR3 nucleotides are TGTGCCAGCACCATGGACGGACTATATGGCTACACCTTC. Translating it yields CASTMDGLYGYTF.

The chain has TRBV7-6 and TRBJ1-2; a weak D match, TRBD1 (5 bases). CDR1 and CDR2 from the germline V gene are SGHVS and FNYEAQ. The length of the CDR3 is 14 residues. Trimming shortened V by 1 base and J by 4 bases, and 10 bases separated the two germline ends. The CDR3 here is CASSLEGAGYGYTF. Here the CDR3 DNA reads TGTGCCAGCAGCTTAGAAGGGGCCGGCTATGGCTACACCTTC.

The chain uses TRBV19 and TRBJ1-4; TRBD1 matches 7 bases. Trimming cost V 5 bases and J 6 bases; bases outside gene matches: 3. Germline CDR1 is LNHDA and CDR2 is SQIVND (reference sequence). This CDR3 region has 13 residues. The CDR3 here is CASSDGTDEKLFF. DNA of the CDR3: TGTGCCAGTAGTGACGGGACAGATGAAAAACTGTTTTTT.

The chain combines TRBV5-1 with TRBJ2-2; 8 nucleotides agree with TRBD1. The CDR3 covers 18 residues. Germline trimming cut 2 bases from V and 3 bases from J; bases unmatched to any gene: 12. Germline V gene data show CDR1 as SGHRS and CDR2 as YFSETQ. The CDR3 DNA sequence: TGCGCCAGCAGCTTAGAGGACAGGGTCCCTGAGGACACCGGGGAGCTGTTTTTT. Translation: CASSLEDRVPEDTGELFF.

The V call is TRBV7-8, the J call TRBJ2-5; 8 bases agree with TRBD2. Germline trimming cut 2 bases from V and 5 bases from J; bases unmatched to any gene: 10. Germline values: CDR1 SGHVS, CDR2 FQNEAQ. CDR3 length: 16 amino acids. CDR3 sequence: CASSLWLAGSMETQYF. The CDR3 DNA is TGTGCCAGCAGCTTATGGCTAGCGGGCTCCATGGAGACCCAGTACTTC.

The gene calls are TRBV27 and TRBJ2-7; no definite D call. V was cut by 4 bases and J by 2 bases, with 9 bases left in between. The CDR3 has 13 residues. CDR1 MNHEY and CDR2 SMNVEV come from the germline V gene (reference sequence). CDR3 in amino acids: CASSSDIPYEQYF. The DNA for the CDR3 is TGTGCCAGCAGTTCCGACATCCCCTACGAGCAGTACTTC.

CDR3 bases: TGTGCCAGTAGTACCCTAGGAGCCCGGCGAGGGGAGACGGTCAATCAGCCCCAGCATTTT. It specifies CASSTLGARRGETVNQPQHF. J is TRBJ1-5 and V is TRBV19, with D possibly matching TRBD1 (5 bases). The V and J ends lost 4 bases and 3 bases respectively, with 28 bases between them. From germline, CDR1 is LNHDA and CDR2 SQIVND (reference sequence). The CDR3 length is 20 residues.

The chain links TRBV27 to TRBJ2-1; 8 bases agree with TRBD1. Unmatched junction bases numbered 10, after V lost 2 bases and J lost 7 bases. This CDR3 is 16 amino acids long. CDR1 is MNHEY and CDR2 is SMNVEV in the germline V gene (reference sequence). CDR3 sequence (DNA): TGTGCCAGCAGTTTAAATCAGGGGGCGTGGGGGAATGAGCAGTTCTTC. Its translation: CASSLNQGAWGNEQFF.

The rearrangement uses TRBV5-5 and TRBJ2-7; D is unclear. Germline assignment: CDR1 SGHKS and CDR2 YYEKEE (reference sequence). Trimming removed 4 bases at V and 3 bases at J, with 11 bases between. There are 13 residues in the CDR3. The CDR3 spells CASSQDTGYEQYF. CDR3 nucleotides: TGTGCCAGCAGCCAAGATACGGGCTACGAGCAGTACTTC.

The chain joins TRBV5-1 to TRBJ2-5; 12 positions agree with TRBD1. Germline CDR1 and CDR2: SGHRS and YFSETQ. The V gene end was trimmed by 4 bases and the J gene end by 5 bases; junction bases not matched to a gene: 6. The CDR3 contains 15 residues. The DNA for the CDR3 is TGCGCCAGCAGCGGAGGGACAGGGGGCCGCGAGACCCAGTACTTC. This translates into CASSGGTGGRETQYF.

CDR3 region: CASMKGAGGYTF. The CDR3, as DNA: TGTGCCAGCATGAAGGGGGCTGGGGGCTACACCTTC. The chain couples TRBV6-5 to TRBJ1-2, with TRBD1 matching 7 bases. This CDR3 spans 12 amino acids. V shed 7 bases and J 8 bases; nucleotides not matched to a gene: 7. Germline V gives CDR1 MNHEY, CDR2 SVGAGI.

This clone was detected only once. V is TRBV7-2 and J is TRBJ2-7; 12 bases map to TRBD1. The CDR3 runs to 15 residues. V dropped 4 bases and J dropped 5; count of bases not matched to a gene: 6. The germline V gene has CDR1 SGHTA and CDR2 FQGNSA. CDR3 DNA sequence: TGTGCCAGCAGCTCCCGGGACAGGGGGCTCCACGAGCAGTACTTC. This encodes CASSSRDRGLHEQYF.

In this sample, this clone turned up once. The CDR3 DNA reads TGTGCCAGCAGTCCATCGGGCCGAGGGGTCCCTGAAGCTTTCTTT. Translating it yields CASSPSGRGVPEAFF. J is TRBJ1-1 and V is TRBV27; maybe TRBD1 (5 bases). The CDR3 extends over 15 amino acids. The V end was cut by 5 bases, the J end by 6 bases, with 19 bases between. Germline V gives CDR1 MNHEY, CDR2 SMNVEV (reference sequence).

The V gene is TRBV4-3, the J gene TRBJ2-3; tentative D call: TRBD1 (5 bases). Germline CDR1 is LGHNA and CDR2 is YSLEER. The CDR3 spans 16 residues. V was clipped by 1 base and J by 1 base, with 12 bases between them. For the CDR3, the DNA is TGCGCCAGCAGCCAAGGGGGCAACCCCCGCACAGATACGCAGTATTTT. This encodes CASSQGGNPRTDTQYF.

The rearrangement uses TRBV9 and TRBJ2-7, with D possibly called TRBD1 or TRBD2 (5 bases each). Germline loops: CDR1 SGDLS, CDR2 YYNGEE. CDR3 length equals 18 residues. With 1 base removed from V and 0 bases from J, the gap between germline ends came to 20 bases. The DNA of the CDR3 is TGTGCCAGCAGCGTACTCCCCCGATCTCCTGGGACCTCCTACGAGCAGTACTTC. This encodes CASSVLPRSPGTSYEQYF. The entire variable domain, with the rest obtained from reference TRBV9 and TRBJ2-7, is as follows: DSGVTQTPKHLITATGQRVTLRCSPRSGDLSVYWYQQSLDQGLQFLIQYYNGEERAKGNILERFSAQQFPDLHSELNLSSLELGDSALYFCASSVLPRSPGTSYEQYFGPGTRLTVT.

The rearrangement uses TRBV7-9 and TRBJ2-7, with D possibly being TRBD1 (5 bases). The germline V gene has CDR1 SEHNR and CDR2 FQNEAQ (reference sequence). Trimming removed 1 base from V and 3 bases from J, with 10 bases in between. This CDR3 has 14 residues. CDR3 bases: TGTGCCAGCAGCTTAGGGACAACTGGCTACGAGCAGTACTTC. Its protein product is CASSLGTTGYEQYF.

V and J are TRBV6-4 and TRBJ2-4; the D call may be TRBD1 or TRBD2 (6 bases each). Trimming took off 10 bases at V and 12 bases at J, with 22 bases between the two ends. The CDR3 loop spans 13 amino acids. Germline lookup yields CDR1 MRHNA and CDR2 SNTAGT. In nucleotides, the CDR3 is TGTGCCACCGTCAGGGGATTCAGCGGGCATCAGTACTTC. Its translation: CATVRGFSGHQYF.